The TCR beta chain under discussion was sequenced for a study of T cell changes during pregnancy in multiple sclerosis. This CDR3 region has 17 residues. CDR1 is SGDLS and CDR2 is YYNGEE in the germline V gene. J lost 3 bases, V lost 3 bases, and 9 bases had no gene match. Generated by immunoSEQ multiplex PCR, the TCRdb table keeps only in-frame clones and is missing some. Here the sample spans about 41,000 clones, roughly 90% being singletons. This sequence joins TRBV9 and TRBJ2-2, with TRBD1 matching 9 bases. The material was CD8+ T cells from peripheral blood mononuclear cells, obtained in the third trimester of pregnancy. This TCR was recovered from a female donor with multiple sclerosis, enrolled in a pregnancy study. The CDR3 DNA reads as TGTGCCAGCAGCGCATTACAGGGGGCAGCGTACACCGGGGAGCTGTTTTTT. It is translated as CASSALQGAAYTGELFF.